The source of this T cell receptor beta chain is a study of blood T cell repertoires in COVID-19 (dated by TCRdb to between 2020 and 2021). Broadly, across the study: The collaborator samples originated in the United States, Italy and Spain and spanned the acute and convalescent phases of COVID-19. The sample metadata nearly always contained a de-identified subject ID, COVID-19 status, age in years and sex. HLA class I and class II types, where available, came from metadata supplied by the sample provider rather than from assay-based typing. The material from the prospective study consisted of cDNA or gDNA derived from T cells, B-cell-depleted T cells, or PBMCs. Deeply sampled blood TCRbeta repertoires from subjects exposed to, actively infected with, or recovered from COVID-19 were included in the dataset. The samples were drawn from the first 160 participants of the ongoing ImmuneRACE study and from 950 to 1,500 subjects provided by 6 global collaborators. A freely available public database, intended as a resource for researchers studying the immune response to SARS-CoV-2, is where the repertoires were released.

The CDR3 spans 15 residues, from the cysteine through the phenylalanine. The kept DNA is CDR3 alone, 45 bases in frame from the first base. V ends up 2 bases short and J 4 bases short, with an unmatched junction base count of 3. From the germline V gene, CDR1 is MNHNS and CDR2 is SASEGT. TCRbeta CDR3 regions were amplified from genomic DNA using the immunoSEQ Assay, a bias-controlled multiplex PCR. The published analysis was carried out like this. Nucleated cell counts per sample were estimated from amplification of reference gene primers within the assay. To quantify the absolute abundance of each unique TCRbeta CDR3 rearrangement, sequence reads were collapsed and filtered. For each sample, productive Simpson clonality was calculated as the square root of Simpson's diversity index over productive rearrangements. The clones in this table, taken by TCRdb from immuneACCESS, are in-frame only. Not every clone is retained; where verified, under half of the shortfall comes from an unresolved V gene, and the cause of the rest is unknown. Clone size and the V and J calls come from that table; the DNA yielded D and trimming. Within this sample are about 440,000 clones, with more than 85% of them counted one time only. The ten largest clones represent about 4.5% of the sample.

General conclusions and limits of the study: How much clinical and demographic metadata was included differed by source and by participant, and the metadata was provided uncurated.

Whole blood was collected in K2EDTA tubes by collaborating institutions according to the institutions' own protocols. For TCRbeta analysis, collaborators shipped samples in one of three forms: frozen whole blood, isolated PBMCs, or DNA extracted from either of those sample types. With regard to this clone: The antigen this receptor binds is unknown. Qualities for individual bases were not recorded, and no much larger clone is one base off.

This sequence was found in a woman aged 25 to 45 with acute or convalescent COVID-19. The rearrangement joined TRBV6-1 to TRBJ2-5, and TRBD2 aligns with 11 junction nucleotides. Sequenced input: peripheral blood. Read as DNA, the sequence is TGTGCCAGCAGTGAATTAGCGGGGGGGTTAGAGACCCAGTACTTC. Translated, it gives CASSELAGGLETQYF.